This record concerns one T cell receptor beta chain sequence. This record belongs to a study of blood T cell repertoires in COVID-19. Study details: The United States, Italy and Spain supplied acute and convalescent COVID-19 samples. T cells, B-cell-depleted T cells, or PBMCs provided the cDNA or gDNA that served as material.

The CDR3 is made up of 14 amino acids. CDR1 is DFQATT, CDR2 SNEGSKA, per germline (reference sequence). The V segment lost 3 bases and the J segment 5 bases; nucleotides outside the gene matches: 8. Original analysis: The assay estimated nucleated cells by amplifying reference gene primers. Profiled with immunoSEQ multiplex PCR; TCRdb holds only in-frame clones, not every one. V and J calls and clone size are copied from that table; D and trimming were computed from the DNA. The profile shows around 220,000 clones, 82% of them singletons. This TCR derives from a woman of 80 years or more with active or convalescent COVID-19. The sample comprised peripheral blood. The chain employs TRBV20-1 and TRBJ1-1, with 8 bases matching TRBD1. The CDR3, as DNA: TGCAGTGCTAGTCCTCGGACAGGGAAGACTGAAGCTTTCTTT. As protein: CSASPRTGKTEAFF.